This T cell receptor (beta chain) was recovered during a study of cytotoxic CD8 clonotypes in ibrutinib-treated CLL. Study as a whole: The patients, roughly twelve relapsed/refractory and approximately 15 treatment-naive, included about 17 who were IGHV unmutated.

Frozen PBMC stocks contributed about 2.2 micrograms of genomic DNA to the TCR beta libraries. Libraries were prepared by immunoSEQ multiplex PCR; TCRdb keeps only in-frame clonotypes and omits some of them. The sample contains approximately 60,000 clones, 50% to 60% of which appear only once. The CDR3 totals 15 residues. After removal of 4 bases from V and 9 bases from J, the junction contained 15 bases not matched to a gene. Germline V gene lookup returns CDR1 SQVTM and CDR2 ANQGSEA. V usage is TRBV29-1 and J usage is TRBJ1-5; 7 bases align to TRBD1. Sequencing used PBMCs, obtained at disease progression, from a patient treated with ibrutinib. The TCR originated in a human donor with chronic lymphocytic leukemia. CDR3 DNA sequence: TGCAGCGTTGTACTACAGGGGCACCCGAGCGGGCCCCAGCATTTT. Translating it yields CSVVLQGHPSGPQHF.